What follows describes a single T cell receptor beta chain. What it binds is unknown. The record originates from a study of a mutant IDH1 vaccine in newly diagnosed glioma. About the research overall: Patients came in for eight vaccinations, in weeks 1, 3, 5, 7, 11, 15, 19 and 23. Commencement of vaccination occurred 4-6 weeks following radiotherapy alone, or concurrently with temozolomide cycles. Treated patients comprised about 60% males and 37.5% females, mean age approximately 37 years.

Data came from immunoSEQ multiplex PCR; TCRdb stores just in-frame clones and leaves some out. The sample lists over 60,000 clones, around nine tenths occurring once. This sample's time point: week 11, during vaccination. Topical imiquimod accompanied each vaccine dose, which consisted of 300 ug of mutant IDH1 20-mer peptide. General study findings and limits: No link was apparently found between pseudoprogression and changes in top peripheral T cell clonotypes.

The receptor was derived from a man aged 35-49 years with glioma. The source material was PBMCs, sampled from a glioma patient whose treatment included an IDH1 peptide vaccine.

The DNA of the CDR3 is TGTGCCAGCAGCTCCGCGGGACAGATGAACACTGAAGCTTTCTTT. It codes for CASSSAGQMNTEAFF. The rearrangement joins TRBV7-9 to TRBJ1-1; the match to TRBD1 covers 7 bases. J was trimmed by 0 bases and V by 4 bases; bases with no gene match: 5. This CDR3 comprises 15 residues. Germline loops: CDR1 SEHNR, CDR2 FQNEAQ (reference sequence).